Shown below are 23 T cell receptor beta chains from a single sample sequenced in a study of CD8 T cells in Susac syndrome. The RNA input was roughly 0.45 to 1 ug, and it was reverse transcribed with random hexamers. Using its own MiXCR run on the immunoSEQ multiplex PCR reads, TCRdb lists one record per CDR3 protein. This repertoire shows about 250,000 distinct CDR3 sequences, about 94% found once; its top ten account for 0.065% to 0.075%. The sample consisted of CD4+ T cells from PBMCs. These TCRs come from a human donor with multiple sclerosis.

In DNA form, the CDR3 reads TGTGCCAGCAGCGTCTCCCACAGGGCCGACCACGAGCAGTACTTC. It translates to CASSVSHRADHEQYF. The chain uses TRBV9 and TRBJ2-7; possible D gene TRBD1, 6 bases. The ends were cut back, 2 bases at V and 5 bases at J, with 17 bases in the middle. Germline values: CDR1 SGDLS, CDR2 YYNGEE. This CDR3 is built from 15 residues.

The chain employs TRBV20-1 and TRBJ2-7; 9 bases match TRBD1. CDR3 length: 15 amino acids. The V segment lost 0 bases and the J segment 1 base; nucleotides outside the gene matches: 4. The germline V gene encodes CDR1 DFQATT and CDR2 SNEGSKA (reference sequence). Here the CDR3 reads CSARDLGQGSYEQYF. The CDR3 nucleotides are TGCAGTGCTAGAGATCTGGGACAGGGATCCTACGAGCAGTACTTC.

The chain uses TRBV5-1 and TRBJ2-3, with D possibly TRBD1 on 7 matching bases. Germline V gives CDR1 SGHRS, CDR2 YFSETQ. V shed 3 bases and J shed 6 bases, with 23 bases lying between them. This CDR3 contains 17 residues. The CDR3 reads CASSSDPVAGGMDTQYF. In DNA form, the CDR3 reads TGCGCCAGCAGCTCGGACCCGGTGGCAGGGGGGATGGATACGCAGTATTTT.

V is TRBV7-3 and J is TRBJ2-7; D gene ambiguous. Germline V gene lookup returns CDR1 SGHTA and CDR2 FQGTGA. The CDR3 sequence is 13 residues long. Trimming shortened V by 0 bases and J by 5 bases, and 8 bases separated the two germline ends. The CDR3 loop is CASSLTVLDEQYF. As DNA, the CDR3 is TGTGCCAGCAGCTTAACGGTGTTGGACGAGCAGTACTTC. Together with reference TRBV7-3 and TRBJ2-7, the CDR3 gives the full variable domain: GAGVSQTPSNKVTEKGKYVELRCDPISGHTALYWYRQSLGQGPEFLIYFQGTGAADDSGLPNDRFFAVRPEGSVSTLKIQRTERGDSAVYLCASSLTVLDEQYFGPGTRLTVT.

The chain joins TRBV27 to TRBJ2-7; D possibly corresponds to TRBD2 (6 bases). Germline-derived CDR1 and CDR2 are MNHEY and SMNVEV (reference sequence). This CDR3 is built from 13 residues. V was pared by 6 bases and J by 7 bases, with 16 bases between. The chain's CDR3 is CASSFALSGEQYV. In DNA form, the CDR3 reads TGTGCCAGCAGCTTCGCCCTGAGCGGGGAGCAGTACGTC.

The chain is built from TRBV6-6 and TRBJ2-2; D is possibly TRBD1 (6 bases). V was shortened by 4 bases and J by 6 bases, with 15 bases between the two germline ends. Germline loops: CDR1 MNHNY, CDR2 SVGAGI (reference sequence). The length of the CDR3 is 15 residues. The CDR3 DNA reads as TGTGCCAGCAGTTCCCCCGGACAGTCACCCGGGGAGCTGTTTTTT. Amino acids: CASSSPGQSPGELFF.

This chain connects TRBV25-1 to TRBJ2-2; 8 nucleotides line up with TRBD1. The CDR3 has 16 residues. Germline V gives CDR1 MGHDK, CDR2 SYGVNS. The junction had 11 bases not matched to a gene; V was cut back by 5 bases and J by 6 bases. The DNA of the CDR3 is TGTGCCAGCAGTCCCGGACAGGGAACTCTCGCCGGGGAGCTGTTTTTT. Amino acid sequence: CASSPGQGTLAGELFF.

The CDR3 coding sequence is TGTGCCAGCAGCCACGGGACCGTCCAGACCGGGGAGCTGTTTTTT. Residues: CASSHGTVQTGELFF. The chain couples TRBV5-4 to TRBJ2-2; D is possibly TRBD1 or TRBD2 (5 bases each). This CDR3 comprises 15 residues. V was shortened by 4 bases and J by 5 bases, with 15 bases between the two germline ends. From germline, CDR1 is SGHNT and CDR2 YYREEE (reference sequence).

This rearrangement joins TRBV20-1 to TRBJ1-1; D not certain. V dropped 1 base and J dropped 0 bases, with 12 bases sitting between them. Germline V gives CDR1 DFQATT, CDR2 SNEGSKA (reference sequence). There are 15 residues in the CDR3. CDR3 protein: CSARASGRMNTEAFF. DNA of the CDR3: TGCAGTGCTAGAGCATCGGGCAGGATGAACACTGAAGCTTTCTTT.

V is TRBV30 and J is TRBJ1-2; the D gene is possibly TRBD1 (6 bases). This CDR3 has 13 residues. With 0 bases removed from V and 5 bases from J, the gap between germline ends came to 10 bases. The germline gives CDR1 GTSNPN, CDR2 SVGIG (reference sequence). The CDR3 region is CAWSVRTAYGYTF. CDR3 nucleotide sequence: TGTGCCTGGAGTGTACGGACAGCTTATGGCTACACCTTC.

CDR3 amino acids: CSAREGQGTDTQYF. In nucleotides, the CDR3 is TGCAGTGCTAGAGAAGGACAGGGAACAGATACGCAGTATTTT. The rearrangement links TRBV20-1 to TRBJ2-3; 8 bases match TRBD1. V lost 0 bases, J lost 3 bases, and 2 bases stayed unmatched. This CDR3 spans 14 amino acids. Germline V gene lookup returns CDR1 DFQATT and CDR2 SNEGSKA (reference sequence).

On this clonotype: At one boundary the junction diverges from the germline segment, which might be a read error. The chain has TRBV3-1 and TRBJ2-5; maybe TRBD2 (5 bases). The CDR3 length is 15 residues. The V gene's germline CDR1 is LGHDT and CDR2 YNNKEL (reference sequence). The CDR3 loop is CAGSQDSRGGETQYF. The CDR3 nucleotides read TGTGCCGGCAGCCAAGATTCCCGGGGTGGCGAGACCCAGTACTTC.

V gene TRBV7-9 combines with J gene TRBJ1-1; 11 nucleotides agree with TRBD1. The CDR3 is 16 amino acids. The V segment lost 4 bases and the J segment 1 base; nucleotides outside the gene matches: 5. CDR1 and CDR2 (germline): SEHNR, FQNEAQ (reference sequence). DNA of the CDR3: TGTGCCAGCAGCTCGGACAGGGGGCGCACGAACACTGAAGCTTTCTTT. Amino acid sequence: CASSSDRGRTNTEAFF. The full variable domain, rest sourced from reference TRBV7-9 and TRBJ1-1, is DTGVSQNPRHKITKRGQNVTFRCDPISEHNRLYWYRQTLGQGPEFLTYFQNEAQLEKSRLLSDRFSAERPKGSFSTLEIQRTEQGDSAMYLCASSSDRGRTNTEAFFGQGTRLTVV.

This rearrangement joins TRBV12-3 or TRBV12-4 to TRBJ2-2; D may be TRBD1 (5 bases). The CDR3 length is 14 residues. Trimming shortened V by 4 bases and J by 7 bases, and 13 bases separated the two germline ends. The chain's CDR3 is CASSSRNRNGELFF. The CDR3 DNA reads as TGTGCCAGCAGTTCCCGTAACAGGAACGGGGAGCTGTTTTTT.

The chain uses TRBV2 and TRBJ2-1, with TRBD1 matching 7 bases. The CDR3 length is 16 residues. Germline V CDR1 and CDR2: SNHLY, FYNNEI. The V segment lost 4 bases and the J segment 3 bases; nucleotides outside the gene matches: 9. The CDR3: CASSGGRQGRYNEQFF. CDR3 sequence (DNA): TGTGCCAGCAGTGGGGGCCGACAGGGACGCTACAATGAGCAGTTCTTC.

The chain joins TRBV12-5 to TRBJ2-1; TRBD1 matches at 7 bases. In germline, CDR1 is LGHNT, CDR2 FRNRAP. Trimming cost V 2 bases and J 6 bases; bases outside gene matches: 1. The CDR3 contains 13 residues. The CDR3, as DNA: TGTGCTAGTGGTTTGCCAGGGGGCAATGAGCAGTTCTTC. Its protein is CASGLPGGNEQFF.

V is TRBV5-1 and J is TRBJ1-2; D might be TRBD1 (6 bases). Germline V gene data show CDR1 as SGHRS and CDR2 as YFSETQ. The CDR3 covers 16 residues. Trimming removed 4 bases from V and 4 bases from J, with 20 bases in between. In DNA, the CDR3 is TGCGCCAGCAGCGGAGCAACAGGGTTTGGGCCCTATGGCTACACCTTC. Its translation: CASSGATGFGPYGYTF.

This chain links TRBV7-3 with TRBJ2-3; D not certain. Germline V gives CDR1 SGHTA, CDR2 FQGTGA. Trimming took 5 bases from V and 2 from J, leaving 11 bases between them. The CDR3 sequence is 14 residues long. The CDR3 nucleotides read TGTGCCAGCAGCGCCCCCCCCGTCACAGATACGCAGTATTTT. It is translated as CASSAPPVTDTQYF.

The V and J genes are TRBV21-1 and TRBJ2-7; the table names TRBD1, a call not compared with the DNA. TRBV21-1 is classified as a pseudogene. The CDR3 has 16 amino acids. CDR3 bases: TGTGCCAGCAGCAAGGGCATGACAGGGAGCACCTACGAGCAGTACGTC. Its protein is CASSKGMTGSTYEQYV.

This clonotype was detected once. The V and J genes are TRBV12-3 or TRBV12-4 and TRBJ1-3, with a tentative D call TRBD1 (5 bases). This CDR3 region has 16 residues. V lost 6 bases to trimming and J lost 0 bases, with 15 bases between them. DNA of the CDR3: TGTGCCAGCAGAAAGGCGGGGGGGAACTCTGGAAACACCATATATTTT. Translated: CASRKAGGNSGNTIYF.

This chain links TRBV5-4 with TRBJ1-1, with D perhaps matching TRBD1 (6 bases). Trimming pared 0 bases from V and 1 base from J, leaving 10 bases between. Germline V lookup: CDR1 SGHNT, CDR2 YYREEE (reference sequence). This CDR3 is built from 15 residues. CDR3 nucleotide sequence: TGTGCCAGCAGCTTGGCAGGGACATCGAACACTGAAGCTTTCTTT. This sequence encodes CASSLAGTSNTEAFF.

This clonotype was counted only a few times. The chain employs TRBV6-1 and TRBJ2-4; D call uncertain. V lost 8 bases, J lost 9 bases, and 5 bases lay in between. The germline gives CDR1 MNHNS, CDR2 SASEGT. The CDR3 loop spans 9 amino acids. CDR3 bases: TGTGCCAGCGGAAGCATTCAGTACTTC. Amino acid sequence: CASGSIQYF.

The chain links TRBV7-8 to TRBJ1-6; no clear D gene. This CDR3 has 14 residues. V was trimmed by 0 bases and J by 5 bases, leaving 5 bases between them. Germline loops: CDR1 SGHVS, CDR2 FQNEAQ. The CDR3 loop is CASSLAVDNSPLHF. The CDR3 DNA sequence: TGTGCCAGCAGCTTAGCTGTCGATAATTCACCCCTCCACTTT.